The 4 T cell receptor beta chains reported below all come from one sample, sequenced in a study of quantifying T cell responses using KT2 cells. Study summary: cDNA was made from DNase-treated RNA using alpha and beta constant primers.

The cDNA 3' end received a ligated oligonucleotide with a UMI. An equimolar mix of RC1.1 and RC1.2 primed the beta chain across TRBC1 and TRBC2. Via MiXCR, TCRdb re-called the UMI-ligation and nested PCR reads, giving one row per CDR3 protein. This sample has some 50,000 distinct CDR3 sequences, with 11% found just once. The material sequenced was PBMCs spiked with cells of the T cell clone KT2. The receptor set was obtained from a human donor.

This clonotype has at least ten counts. The CDR3 region is CASGGSSYEQYF. The CDR3 bases are TGTGCCAGCGGGGGCAGCTCCTACGAGCAGTACTTC. The chain is built from TRBV12-3 or TRBV12-4 and TRBJ2-7; D may be TRBD1 (6 bases). CDR3 length: 12 residues. Trimming pared 8 bases from V and 0 bases from J, leaving 8 bases between.

The chain links TRBV4-1 to TRBJ2-3; TRBD2 matches 8 bases. Trimming removed 0 bases from V and 2 bases from J; junction bases left unmatched: 13. Germline-derived CDR1 and CDR2 are MGHRA and YSYEKL. The CDR3 sequence is 19 residues long. The CDR3 reads CASSQDEDLRGGITDTQYF. CDR3 nucleotide sequence: TGCGCCAGCAGCCAAGATGAAGACCTGCGCGGGGGGATCACAGATACGCAGTATTTT.

The V and J genes are TRBV3-1 and TRBJ2-2, with no clear D. This CDR3 comprises 12 residues. Deletions cut 3 bases from V and 5 bases from J, with 4 bases between. CDR1 is LGHDT, CDR2 YNNKEL, per germline (reference sequence). The CDR3 region has the DNA TGTGCCAGCAGCCACAGTACCGGGGAGCTGTTTTTT. Amino acid sequence: CASSHSTGELFF.

A few counts support this clonotype. The chain combines TRBV5-1 with TRBJ2-5; 10 bases are a match to TRBD2. CDR3 length: 16 amino acids. The J segment lost 5 bases and the V segment lost 0 bases, leaving 7 bases of the junction unmatched. Germline CDR1 SGHRS, CDR2 YFSETQ. The CDR3, as DNA: TGCGCCAGCAGCTTGGGTCTAGCGGGAGTGGAGGAGACCCAGTACTTC. Its protein product is CASSLGLAGVEETQYF.